The present T cell receptor (beta chain) was sequenced within a study of regulatory T cells in long-lasting Graves disease (dated by TCRdb to the early 2020s). About the study as a whole: In the newly diagnosed Graves' disease group, patients had been taking antithyroid drugs for less than 3 months. Peripheral blood TCR sequencing and RNA sequencing compared persistent Graves' disease patients with newly diagnosed Graves' disease patients. The study took place in China and was registered as a clinical trial. A total of about 33 samples were covered by TCR sequencing, comprising approximately 13 persistent and roughly 20 newly diagnosed Graves' disease patients.

Per the publication, the time point label means: newly diagnosed GD, antithyroid drugs for less than 3 months. RNA was extracted from PBMCs in TRIzol for both TCR sequencing and RNA sequencing. The diagnosis of Graves' disease was made according to American Thyroid Association guidelines. Patients were recruited from an endocrinology department in Xi'an, China. From each patient, around 9.3 milliliters of peripheral blood was collected into an EDTA anticoagulant tube. Ficoll Paque Plus density gradient separation was used to isolate PBMCs, and no additional T cell sorting was done. An Agilent 2100 Bioanalyzer and agarose gel were used to check RNA quality, while a NanoDrop 2000 measured RNA concentration. Beyond this particular receptor, the publication reports: Patients with persistent disease shared more public clonotypes (about 2,700) than newly diagnosed patients did (nearly 1,000). The study examined only peripheral blood because the primary lesion, thyroid tissue, could not be accessed. Compared with newly diagnosed patients, patients with persistent Graves' disease had lower TCR Shannon entropy and fewer highly expanded clones, which suggests clonal expansion. Sequencing and analysis were restricted to the TCR beta chain. TRBV28, TRBJ1-2 and TRBJ2-5 were preferentially used in persistent disease, while TRBV20-1 and TRBJ2-1 were favored in newly diagnosed disease. The authors noted that the small sample size was a limitation that may lower accuracy.

The method behind the library was multiplex PCR. Data came from an Illumina HiSeq 4000. To build TCR beta libraries, CDR3 regions were amplified by Arm-PCR using iRepertoire HTBI primers. Gel purification was performed on PCR products prior to sequencing. Per the authors' processing: Gene usage analysis of CDR3 amino acid clonotypes relied on the roughly 64 TRBV and 14 TRBJ segments identified across samples. COPE and FqMerger were used to merge the filtered high-quality paired reads into contigs. BLAST was used to align contigs to IMGT TRBV, TRBD and TRBJ reference genes, with CDR3 defined following IMGT. Any clonotype with a frequency above 0.1% was classified as a highly expanded clone. Repertoire diversity was measured by Shannon entropy, and V-J evenness by the Gini coefficient. A clonotype found in more than one individual was treated as public. The public reads were run again by TCRdb, first through fastp at Q25 and then through MiXCR, and only productive beta chains were kept. Records with the same CDR3 protein are collapsed into one entry carrying the most frequent genes and DNA. The V and J calls and clone size are TCRdb's, not the authors'. The sample yields under 250,000 distinct CDR3 sequences; around 19% were counted once. Approximately 12% of the sample belongs to the ten largest clones.

This clonotype occurred many times. It lacks a known antigen. Nothing much larger sits one base from this clone, and base qualities are not available. V and J lose 9 bases and 4 bases, and a span of 23 bases separates them. The CDR3 starts with the cysteine, ends with the phenylalanine, and has 16 residues. The kept DNA is CDR3 alone, 48 bases in frame from the first base. For CDR1 and CDR2, the germline V gene lists ENHRY and SYGVKD. These sequences were also reported in another study, on T cells in Graves' hyperthyroidism and ophthalmopathy. That second report states: Graves' hyperthyroidism was defined as stable when no progression to ophthalmopathy occurred over 18 months of follow-up. Hyperthyroidism patients were newly diagnosed, had a disease duration of under 2 months, and were aged 18 to 65 years. Any patient with an uncontrolled infection, another autoimmune disease, pregnancy or lactation was excluded. Diagnoses were established on the basis of clinical symptoms, serum thyroxine and TRAb, thyroid ultrasound, and orbital computed tomography. For the first round of RT-PCR on the TCR CDR3, the HTBI primer set was used together with the Qiagen OneStep RT-PCR kit. Most expanded thyroid clonotypes (frequency above 0.001) were also detected in blood, a finding suggesting that blood repertoires may reflect thyroid immune responses. In cross-validation, a model built on a 13 V-J signature told ophthalmopathy apart from stable hyperthyroidism with less than 90% sensitivity and roughly 82% specificity, and in testing the same model reached 80%/75%. In validation, the model predicted progression to ophthalmopathy a median of around six months before onset, with approximately 70% sensitivity and 72.22% specificity. To identify TCR V-J signatures that set the groups apart, the researchers used a discovery cohort of 100 patients, made up of 40 to 45 with Graves' ophthalmopathy and 55 to 65 with stable Graves' hyperthyroidism. Prospective prediction of ophthalmopathy was tested in an independent validation cohort of 18 to 20 hyperthyroidism patients and 15 to 17 patients who later progressed to ophthalmopathy. The 100 or so discovery patients were randomly divided into training and test sets at a 7:3 ratio. In addition, the study compared T-cell repertoires in thyroid tissue and in blood from five or six Graves' hyperthyroidism patients. Once sampling was done, hyperthyroidism patients were given methimazole at a starting dose of 30 mg daily, whereas ophthalmopathy patients were given high-dose intravenous methylprednisolone. A second multiplex PCR round built the libraries, followed by size selection and purification. The libraries were sequenced on an Illumina HiSeq2000 using paired-end 100 bp reads. SOAPnuke was used to process the raw data, with reads discarded if the reads contained adapters or uncalled bases, had a mean Phred below 15, or lacked an exact constant-primer or identifier match. COPE v1.2.5 was used to merge the high-quality paired reads, and each unique nucleotide sequence was defined as a clonotype. MiTCR v1.1 was used to align clonotypes to the IMGT TRBV, TRBD and TRBJ reference segments. The analysis was restricted to V-J combinations with a frequency above 0.0001, which together covered over 99% of the repertoires. A TCS score was defined as the ratio of F50 (clonal expansion) to E x V (chaos), with BLOSUM62-based TCRdist applied between CDR3 peptides within each V-J. Welch's t-statistics and random forest reduced 514 V-J features to 13, which were used in a naive Bayes classifier (R e1071). Sample size was not statistically predetermined, and investigators were not blinded to group allocation. TCR Vbeta CDR3 sequencing of 130 to 150 peripheral blood samples (43 ophthalmopathy, approximately 80 hyperthyroidism and some 17 progressor patients) is reported in the paper.

This TCR was sampled from a woman in her 30s with Graves disease. Donor details come from another sample of the same person, matched by shared clones. The chain joins TRBV10-3 to TRBJ2-3; 7 matching bases give a weak D call of TRBD2. The sample in question was peripheral blood mononuclear cells (PBMCs), obtained at new diagnosis, from a patient treated with antithyroid drugs. The DNA reads TGTGCCATTGGAAGGGGGTCGTCTAGCGGAGCAGATACGCAGTATTTT. Its protein is CAIGRGSSSGADTQYF.